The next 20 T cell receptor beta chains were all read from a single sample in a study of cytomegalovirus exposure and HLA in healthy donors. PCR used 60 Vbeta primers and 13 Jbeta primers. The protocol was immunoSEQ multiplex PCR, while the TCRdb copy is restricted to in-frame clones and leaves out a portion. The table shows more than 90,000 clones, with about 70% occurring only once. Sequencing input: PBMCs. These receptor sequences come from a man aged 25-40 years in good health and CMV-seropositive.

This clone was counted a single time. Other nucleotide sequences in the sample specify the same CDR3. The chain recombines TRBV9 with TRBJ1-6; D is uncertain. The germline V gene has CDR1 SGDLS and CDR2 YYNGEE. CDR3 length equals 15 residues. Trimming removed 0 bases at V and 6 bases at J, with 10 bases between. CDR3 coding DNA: TGTGCCAGCAGCGTAGAGGGAGCCGGTAATTCACCCCTCCACTTT. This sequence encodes CASSVEGAGNSPLHF.

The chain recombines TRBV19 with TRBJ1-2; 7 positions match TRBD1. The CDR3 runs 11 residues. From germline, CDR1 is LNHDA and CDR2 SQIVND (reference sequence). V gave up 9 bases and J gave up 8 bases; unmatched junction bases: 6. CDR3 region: CASGDSCGYTF. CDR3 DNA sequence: TGTGCCAGCGGGGACAGCTGCGGCTACACCTTC.

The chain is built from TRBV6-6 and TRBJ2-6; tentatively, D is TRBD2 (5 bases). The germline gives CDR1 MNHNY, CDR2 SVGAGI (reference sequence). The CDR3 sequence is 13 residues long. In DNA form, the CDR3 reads TGTGCATCCGGGAATGTTCTGACCAACGTCCTGACTTTC. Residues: CASGNVLTNVLTF.

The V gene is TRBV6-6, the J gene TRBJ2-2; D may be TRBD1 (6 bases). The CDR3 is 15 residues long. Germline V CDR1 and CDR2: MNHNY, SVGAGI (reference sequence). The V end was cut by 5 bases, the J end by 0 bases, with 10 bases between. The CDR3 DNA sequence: TGTGCCAGCAGTCGTGACAGGACGAACACCGGGGAGCTGTTTTTT. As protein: CASSRDRTNTGELFF.

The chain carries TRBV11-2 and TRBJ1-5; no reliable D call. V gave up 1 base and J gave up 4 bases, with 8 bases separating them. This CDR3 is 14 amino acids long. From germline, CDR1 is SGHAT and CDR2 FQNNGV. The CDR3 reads CASSLGHSNQPQHF. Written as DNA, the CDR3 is TGTGCCAGCAGCTTAGGCCACTCGAATCAGCCCCAGCATTTT.

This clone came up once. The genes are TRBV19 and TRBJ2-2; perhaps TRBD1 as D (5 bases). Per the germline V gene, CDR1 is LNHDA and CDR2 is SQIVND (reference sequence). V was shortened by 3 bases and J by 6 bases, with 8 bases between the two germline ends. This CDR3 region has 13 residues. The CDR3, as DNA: TGTGCCAGTAGTATCCAGGGATCCGGGGAGCTGTTTTTT. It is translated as CASSIQGSGELFF. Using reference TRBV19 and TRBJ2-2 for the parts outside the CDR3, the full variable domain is DGGITQSPKYLFRKEGQNVTLSCEQNLNHDAMYWYRQDPGQGLRLIYYSQIVNDFQKGDIAEGYSVSREKKESFPLTVTSAQKNPTAFYLCASSIQGSGELFFGEGSRLTVL.

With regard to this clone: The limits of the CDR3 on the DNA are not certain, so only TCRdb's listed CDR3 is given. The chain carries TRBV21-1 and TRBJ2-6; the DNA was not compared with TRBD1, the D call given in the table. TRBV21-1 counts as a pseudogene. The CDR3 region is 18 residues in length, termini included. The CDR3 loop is CASSSTGAVGSGANVLTF.

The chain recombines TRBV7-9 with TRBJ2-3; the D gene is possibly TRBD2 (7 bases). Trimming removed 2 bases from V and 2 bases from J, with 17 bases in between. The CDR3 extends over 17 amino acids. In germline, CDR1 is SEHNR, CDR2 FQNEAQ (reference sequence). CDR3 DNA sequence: TGTGCCAGCAGCTTAAAGGGGGGGGCCCTAAACACAGATACGCAGTATTTT. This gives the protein CASSLKGGALNTDTQYF.

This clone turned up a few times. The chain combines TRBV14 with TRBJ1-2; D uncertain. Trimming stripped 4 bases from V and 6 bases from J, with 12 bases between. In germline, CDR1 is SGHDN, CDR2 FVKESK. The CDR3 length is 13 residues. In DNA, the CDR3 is TGTGCCAGCAGCCCGAGGAGAGGAGATGGCTACACCTTC. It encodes CASSPRRGDGYTF. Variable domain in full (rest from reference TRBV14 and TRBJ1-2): EAGVTQFPSHSVIEKGQTVTLRCDPISGHDNLYWYRRVMGKEIKFLLHFVKESKQDESGMPNNRFLAERTGGTYSTLKVQPAELEDSGVYFCASSPRRGDGYTFGSGTRLTVV.

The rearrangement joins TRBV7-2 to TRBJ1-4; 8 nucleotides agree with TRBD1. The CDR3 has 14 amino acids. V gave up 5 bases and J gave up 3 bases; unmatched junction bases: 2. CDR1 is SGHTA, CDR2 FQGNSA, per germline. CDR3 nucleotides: TGTGCCAGCAGCAGGGACAGGTCTAATGAAAAACTGTTTTTT. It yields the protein CASSRDRSNEKLFF.

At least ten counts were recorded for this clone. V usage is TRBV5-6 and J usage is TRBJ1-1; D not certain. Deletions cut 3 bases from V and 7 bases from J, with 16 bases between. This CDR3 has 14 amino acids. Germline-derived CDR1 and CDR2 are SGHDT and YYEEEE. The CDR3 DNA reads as TGTGCCAGCAGCTGGGCGGCGGAGGAGTTTGAAGCTTTCTTT. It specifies CASSWAAEEFEAFF.

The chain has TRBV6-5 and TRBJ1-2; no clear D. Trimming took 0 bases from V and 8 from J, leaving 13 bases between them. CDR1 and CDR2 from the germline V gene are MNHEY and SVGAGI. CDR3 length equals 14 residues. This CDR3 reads CASSYSKAVRGYTF. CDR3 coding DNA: TGTGCCAGCAGTTACTCGAAGGCAGTGCGGGGCTACACCTTC.

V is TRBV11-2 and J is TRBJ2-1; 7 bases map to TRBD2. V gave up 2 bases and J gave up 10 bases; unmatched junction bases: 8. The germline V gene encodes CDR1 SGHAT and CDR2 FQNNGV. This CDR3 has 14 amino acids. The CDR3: CASSLLGGLGEQFF. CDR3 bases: TGTGCCAGCAGCTTACTGGGGGGGTTAGGCGAGCAGTTCTTC.

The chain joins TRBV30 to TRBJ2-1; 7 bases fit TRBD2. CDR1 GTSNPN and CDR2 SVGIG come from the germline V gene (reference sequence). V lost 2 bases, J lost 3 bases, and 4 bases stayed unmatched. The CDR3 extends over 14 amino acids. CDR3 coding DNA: TGTGCCTGGAGTCGGAGCGGGGTCTACAATGAGCAGTTCTTC. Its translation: CAWSRSGVYNEQFF.

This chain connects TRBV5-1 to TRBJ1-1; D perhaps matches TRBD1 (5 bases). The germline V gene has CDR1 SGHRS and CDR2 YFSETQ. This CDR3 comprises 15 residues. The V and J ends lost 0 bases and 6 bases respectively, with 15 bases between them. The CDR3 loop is CASSLDPVEGAEAFF. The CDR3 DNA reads TGCGCCAGCAGCTTGGATCCGGTCGAAGGGGCTGAAGCTTTCTTT.

This CDR3 is CASSQDIPGQGTDTQYF. The CDR3 DNA reads TGTGCCAGCAGCCAAGATATACCGGGACAGGGCACAGATACGCAGTATTTT. V and J are TRBV4-2 and TRBJ2-3; 8 bases agree with TRBD1. Germline V gives CDR1 LGHNA, CDR2 YNFKEQ. This CDR3 has 17 amino acids. V gave up 0 bases and J gave up 1 base; unmatched junction bases: 6.

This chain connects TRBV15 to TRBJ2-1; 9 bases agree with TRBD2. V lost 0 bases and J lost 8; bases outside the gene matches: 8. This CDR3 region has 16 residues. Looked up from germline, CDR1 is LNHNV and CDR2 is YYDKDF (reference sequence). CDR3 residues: CATSRDPGGGGYEQFF. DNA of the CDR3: TGTGCCACCAGCAGAGATCCTGGCGGGGGGGGCTATGAGCAGTTCTTC. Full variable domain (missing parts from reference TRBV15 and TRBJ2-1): DAMVIQNPRYQVTQFGKPVTLSCSQTLNHNVMYWYQQKSSQAPKLLFHYYDKDFNNEADTPDNFQSRRPNTSFCFLDIRSPGLGDTAMYLCATSRDPGGGGYEQFFGPGTRLTVL.

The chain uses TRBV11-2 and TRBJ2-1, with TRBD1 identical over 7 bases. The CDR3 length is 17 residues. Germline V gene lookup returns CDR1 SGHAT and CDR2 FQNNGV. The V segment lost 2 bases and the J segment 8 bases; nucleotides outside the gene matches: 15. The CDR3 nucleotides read TGTGCCAGCAGCTTAATCTCGGGACAGTCAACTTTCGATGAGCAGTTCTTC. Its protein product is CASSLISGQSTFDEQFF. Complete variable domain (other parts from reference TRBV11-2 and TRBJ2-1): EAGVAQSPRYKIIEKRQSVAFWCNPISGHATLYWYQQILGQGPKLLIQFQNNGVVDDSQLPKDRFSAERLKGVDSTLKIQPAKLEDSAVYLCASSLISGQSTFDEQFFGPGTRLTVL.

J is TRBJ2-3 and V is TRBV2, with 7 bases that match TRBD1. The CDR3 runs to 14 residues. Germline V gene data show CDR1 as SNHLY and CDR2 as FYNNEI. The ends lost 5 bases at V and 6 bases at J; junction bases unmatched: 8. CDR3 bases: TGTGCCAGCAGTCGGTCCGGACAGGTGGATACGCAGTATTTT. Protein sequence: CASSRSGQVDTQYF. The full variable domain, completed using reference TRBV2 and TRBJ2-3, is EPEVTQTPSHQVTQMGQEVILRCVPISNHLYFYWYRQILGQKVEFLVSFYNNEISEKSEIFDDQFSVERPDGSNFTLKIRSTKLEDSAMYFCASSRSGQVDTQYFGPGTRLTVL.

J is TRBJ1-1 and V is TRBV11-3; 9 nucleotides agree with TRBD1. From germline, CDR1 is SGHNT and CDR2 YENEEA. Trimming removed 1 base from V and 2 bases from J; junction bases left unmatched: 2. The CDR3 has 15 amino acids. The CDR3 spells CASSLGGQGNTEAFF. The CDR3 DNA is TGTGCCAGCAGCTTAGGGGGACAGGGCAACACTGAAGCTTTCTTT.